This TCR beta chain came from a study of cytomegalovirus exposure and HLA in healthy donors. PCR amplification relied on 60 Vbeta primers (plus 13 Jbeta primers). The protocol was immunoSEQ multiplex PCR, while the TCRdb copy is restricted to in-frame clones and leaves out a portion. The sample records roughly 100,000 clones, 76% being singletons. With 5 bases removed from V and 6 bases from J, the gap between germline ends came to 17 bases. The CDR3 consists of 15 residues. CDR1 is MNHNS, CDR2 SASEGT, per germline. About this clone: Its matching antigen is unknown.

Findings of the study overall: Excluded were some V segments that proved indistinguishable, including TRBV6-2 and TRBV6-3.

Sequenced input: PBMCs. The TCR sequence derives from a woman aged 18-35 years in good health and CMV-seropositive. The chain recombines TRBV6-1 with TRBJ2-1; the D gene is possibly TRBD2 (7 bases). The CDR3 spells CASSLGGGGINEQFF. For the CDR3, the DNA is TGTGCCAGCAGTCTGGGGGGCGGGGGCATCAATGAGCAGTTCTTC.